A selection of T cell receptor beta chains follows, all from one sample in a study of shared clonotypes between healthy human individuals. The table came from immunoSEQ multiplex PCR; TCRdb's copy has only in-frame clones and leaves some out. The table has about 1.5 million clones, roughly 96% seen once; the top ten hold 0.95% to 1.5%. The specimen sequenced was naive CD4+ T cells sorted from blood. The receptor set was obtained from a man aged 25-40 years in good health. The CDR3 runs from the conserved cysteine through the conserved F or W. Fields, in order: clone size, V gene, CDR3 protein. Some rows have no size entry. The others give once, few or many, or a class for an expanded clone.

.	TRBV29-1	CSVFRGPGTGELFF
once	TRBV10-1	CASGGLAGVGEQFF
.	TRBV6-5	CASRPRQGWEKLFF
.	TRBV2	CASSEVAAGELFF
.	TRBV29-1	CSAGQSGNEKLFF
.	TRBV11-3	CASSLTSGLSTDTQYF
.	TRBV14	CASSHLSGRTDTQYF
.	TRBV5-8	CASSAATGTYEQYF
.	TRBV25-1	CASSEMTGSLSYEQYF
.	TRBV4-1	CASSQVQGNTEAFF
.	TRBV4-1	CASSLTTGTEAFF
.	TRBV6-5	CASSYDRSGANVLTF
.	TRBV10-1	CASSPGGLAKNIQYF
.	TRBV9	CASSVGLAGVENIQYF
.	TRBV7-2	CASRVAGEVDTQYF
.	TRBV9	CASRPGTGSYNEQFF
.	TRBV9	CASSFGQGVSYGYTF
.	TRBV9	CASSVGLESEQYF
once	TRBV4-1	CASSLWRLANEQFF
.	TRBV7-9	CASSPLPQEQYF
.	TRBV18	CASSPPAGGSIGELFF
.	TRBV11-3	CASRNTQYF
.	TRBV29-1	CSVGEGAKNIQYF
.	TRBV5-1	CASSFGQGGEQYF
once	TRBV18	CASSPSGNTGELFF
.	TRBV7-2	CASSLGPGQGQETQYF
.	TRBV18	CASSQRGQAVSGANVLTF
.	TRBV5-4	CASSLGVSPTSGYEQYF
.	TRBV4-1	CASSLREGDWSYEQYF
.	TRBV7-9	CASSTRGGAGNTIYF
.	TRBV10-1	CASSESGGPYNEQFF
.	TRBV19	CASSQREAYEQYF
.	TRBV9	CASSVGAGLATYEQYF
.	TRBV15	CATSRSGQGYREQYF
.	TRBV28	CASSDRVGTEAFF
.	TRBV4-1	CASSRTSGANTGELFF
.	TRBV6-5	CASTRTGNSGNTIYF
once	TRBV5-1	CASSHGDRDLRYTYEQYF
once	TRBV19	CASSIGREGAQYF
.	TRBV7-3	CASSLRAQETQYF
.	TRBV2	CASSVSISYEQYF
.	TRBV4-3	CASSQGGTGNTEAFF
.	TRBV7-2	CASSLRTPTGELFF
.	TRBV27	CASSFDRLGTEAFF
.	TRBV2	CASNGQANTGELFF
.	TRBV7-3	CASSPGAGGIWEQYF
.	TRBV10-1	CASSEGEGGNTEAFF
.	TRBV28	CASSSAGTSRHNEQFF
once	TRBV27	CASSPLRLVSEQFF
.	TRBV28	CASRTPTSGYEQYF
.	TRBV5-8	CASSNLGRGSSYEQYF
.	TRBV18	CASSQEVLTRRTEAFF
.	TRBV4-1	CASSLTGRGNEKLFF
.	TRBV10-1	CASSEWRTGDNEQFF
.	TRBV7-2	CASSSSGYEQYF
.	TRBV6-5	CASSRGASGGETQYF
.	TRBV7-2	CASSLSSGPSYEQYF